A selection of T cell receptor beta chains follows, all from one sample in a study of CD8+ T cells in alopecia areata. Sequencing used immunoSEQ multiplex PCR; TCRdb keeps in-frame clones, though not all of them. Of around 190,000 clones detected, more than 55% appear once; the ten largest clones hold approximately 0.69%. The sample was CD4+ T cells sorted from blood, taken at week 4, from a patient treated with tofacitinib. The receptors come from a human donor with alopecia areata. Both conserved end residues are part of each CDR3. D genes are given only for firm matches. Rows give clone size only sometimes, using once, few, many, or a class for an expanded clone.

cdr3_aa: CAWIGTAKNTEAFF
cdr3_nt: TGTGCCTGGATTGGGACAGCTAAGAACACTGAAGCTTTCTTT
d_call: TRBD1
j_call: TRBJ1-1
v_call: TRBV30
clone_size: .

cdr3_aa: CASSSLRDTPFF
cdr3_nt: TGTGCCAGCAGCTCCCTCCGAGATACCCCTTTCTTT
d_call: .
j_call: TRBJ1-1
v_call: TRBV11-2
clone_size: .

cdr3_aa: CASSQDVRGREETQYF
cdr3_nt: TGCGCCAGCAGCCAAGATGTCAGGGGGCGGGAAGAGACCCAGTACTTC
d_call: TRBD1
j_call: TRBJ2-5
v_call: TRBV4-3
clone_size: .

cdr3_aa: CASSFSGTDTQYF
cdr3_nt: TGTGCCAGCAGTTTTTCCGGCACAGATACGCAGTATTTT
d_call: .
j_call: TRBJ2-3
v_call: TRBV27
clone_size: once

cdr3_aa: CSVEWRGGGNEQFF
cdr3_nt: TGCAGCGTTGAATGGAGGGGCGGAGGTAATGAGCAGTTCTTC
d_call: .
j_call: TRBJ2-1
v_call: TRBV29-1
clone_size: .

cdr3_aa: CASSGPGEREETQYF
cdr3_nt: TGTGCCAGCAGTGGCCCGGGGGAGCGGGAGGAGACCCAGTACTTC
d_call: TRBD2
j_call: TRBJ2-5
v_call: TRBV2
clone_size: .

cdr3_aa: CASSSGNGREVGEQFF
cdr3_nt: TGTGCCAGCAGTTCCGGCAACGGGAGGGAAGTAGGTGAGCAGTTCTTC
d_call: TRBD2
j_call: TRBJ2-1
v_call: TRBV14
clone_size: many

cdr3_aa: CASSLAPGYEQYF
cdr3_nt: TGCGCCAGCAGCTTGGCACCCGGCTACGAGCAGTACTTC
d_call: .
j_call: TRBJ2-7
v_call: TRBV5-1
clone_size: .

cdr3_aa: CASSPGTTQSRTQYF
cdr3_nt: TGTGCCAGCAGCCCCGGGACTACCCAGAGTCGTACGCAGTATTTT
d_call: TRBD2
j_call: TRBJ2-3
v_call: TRBV25-1
clone_size: .

cdr3_aa: CSTSQGRNTEAFF
cdr3_nt: TGCAGCACCTCCCAGGGGAGGAACACTGAAGCTTTCTTT
d_call: .
j_call: TRBJ1-1
v_call: TRBV29-1
clone_size: few

cdr3_aa: CASSGPRGGDTDTQYF
cdr3_nt: TGTGCCAGCAGCGGACCTAGGGGAGGGGACACAGATACGCAGTATTTT
d_call: TRBD2
j_call: TRBJ2-3
v_call: TRBV9
clone_size: .

cdr3_aa: CAWNQGRNQPQHF
cdr3_nt: TGTGCCTGGAATCAGGGGCGGAATCAGCCCCAGCATTTT
d_call: .
j_call: TRBJ1-5
v_call: TRBV30
clone_size: .

cdr3_aa: CASSMGPGESAGNTIYF
cdr3_nt: TGCGCCAGCAGCATGGGGCCGGGGGAGTCTGCTGGAAACACCATATATTTT
d_call: .
j_call: TRBJ1-3
v_call: TRBV4-1
clone_size: .

cdr3_aa: CASNIIGTGELFF
cdr3_nt: TGTGCCAGCAACATTATCGGCACCGGGGAGCTGTTTTTT
d_call: .
j_call: TRBJ2-2
v_call: TRBV7-6
clone_size: .

cdr3_aa: CATSQGTGLTYEQYF
cdr3_nt: TGTGCCACCAGCCAAGGGACAGGACTTACCTACGAGCAGTACTTC
d_call: TRBD1
j_call: TRBJ2-7
v_call: TRBV15
clone_size: once

cdr3_aa: CASKPGVDYGYTF
cdr3_nt: TGTGCCAGCAAACCGGGAGTAGACTATGGCTACACCTTC
d_call: .
j_call: TRBJ1-2
v_call: TRBV2
clone_size: .

cdr3_aa: CASGASAGAGIRDTQYF
cdr3_nt: TGTGCCAGCGGGGCCTCAGCCGGAGCGGGGATAAGAGATACCCAGTACTTC
d_call: TRBD2
j_call: TRBJ2-5
v_call: TRBV7-9
clone_size: .

cdr3_aa: CASTQRGGAQYF
cdr3_nt: TGTGCCAGCACCCAAAGGGGGGGTGCGCAGTATTTT
d_call: .
j_call: TRBJ2-3
v_call: TRBV6-5
clone_size: once

cdr3_aa: CAWSSLYEQYF
cdr3_nt: TGTGCCTGGAGTTCCCTATACGAGCAGTACTTC
d_call: .
j_call: TRBJ2-7
v_call: TRBV30
clone_size: .

cdr3_aa: CASSYSGRASDEQFF
cdr3_nt: TGTGCCAGCAGTTATAGCGGGAGGGCCAGCGATGAGCAGTTCTTC
d_call: TRBD2
j_call: TRBJ2-1
v_call: TRBV7-2
clone_size: .

cdr3_aa: CAISARKEGNIQYF
cdr3_nt: TGTGCCATCAGTGCCCGCAAAGAGGGAAACATTCAGTACTTC
d_call: .
j_call: TRBJ2-4
v_call: TRBV10-3
clone_size: .

cdr3_aa: CASSLSRGTNEQYF
cdr3_nt: TGTGCCAGCAGTTTATCCAGGGGCACCAACGAGCAGTACTTC
d_call: .
j_call: TRBJ2-7
v_call: TRBV28
clone_size: .

cdr3_aa: CSVEGDRQGNYGYTF
cdr3_nt: TGCAGCGTTGAAGGGGACCGACAGGGGAACTATGGCTACACCTTC
d_call: TRBD1
j_call: TRBJ1-2
v_call: TRBV29-1
clone_size: few

cdr3_aa: CASSSQLPDTQYF
cdr3_nt: TGCGCCAGCAGCTCCCAACTGCCAGATACGCAGTATTTT
d_call: .
j_call: TRBJ2-3
v_call: TRBV5-1
clone_size: .

cdr3_aa: CSVLTRGYSSEKLFF
cdr3_nt: TGCAGCGTTCTCACAAGAGGATATAGTAGTGAAAAACTGTTTTTT
d_call: .
j_call: TRBJ1-4
v_call: TRBV29-1
clone_size: .

cdr3_aa: CASSQDLAGGSTDTQYF
cdr3_nt: TGCGCCAGCAGCCAAGATCTGGCAGGGGGGAGCACAGATACGCAGTATTTT
d_call: .
j_call: TRBJ2-3
v_call: TRBV4-3
clone_size: few

cdr3_aa: CASRPRGGTNEKLFF
cdr3_nt: TGTGCCAGTAGACCCCGAGGAGGGACTAATGAAAAACTGTTTTTT
d_call: .
j_call: TRBJ1-4
v_call: TRBV19
clone_size: few

cdr3_aa: CASSEEGASEQFF
cdr3_nt: TGTGCCAGCAGTGAAGAGGGGGCGAGTGAGCAGTTCTTC
d_call: TRBD1
j_call: TRBJ2-1
v_call: TRBV2
clone_size: .

cdr3_aa: CAWSVRGPRDEQYF
cdr3_nt: TGTGCCTGGAGTGTAAGGGGTCCCCGGGACGAGCAGTACTTC
d_call: .
j_call: TRBJ2-7
v_call: TRBV30
clone_size: .

cdr3_aa: CSARQGQSYEQYF
cdr3_nt: TGCAGCGCTCGACAGGGGCAGTCCTACGAGCAGTACTTC
d_call: TRBD1
j_call: TRBJ2-7
v_call: TRBV29-1
clone_size: few

cdr3_aa: CASSQGGTRAKQETQYF
cdr3_nt: TGTGCCAGCAGCCAAGGTGGGACCCGGGCGAAACAAGAGACCCAGTACTTC
d_call: .
j_call: TRBJ2-5
v_call: TRBV4-2
clone_size: .

cdr3_aa: CASSQNARGYTF
cdr3_nt: TGTGCCAGCAGCCAAAATGCGAGGGGCTACACCTTC
d_call: .
j_call: TRBJ1-2
v_call: TRBV14
clone_size: .

cdr3_aa: CASSEKIGTEAFF
cdr3_nt: TGTGCCAGCAGTGAAAAGATCGGCACTGAAGCTTTCTTT
d_call: .
j_call: TRBJ1-1
v_call: TRBV6-1
clone_size: .

cdr3_aa: CASSPSTRETQYF
cdr3_nt: TGTGCCAGCTCCCCTTCGACGCGAGAGACCCAGTACTTC
d_call: .
j_call: TRBJ2-5
v_call: TRBV18
clone_size: .

cdr3_aa: CAWSAQWDTEAFF
cdr3_nt: TGTGCCTGGAGTGCACAGTGGGACACTGAAGCTTTCTTT
d_call: .
j_call: TRBJ1-1
v_call: TRBV30
clone_size: .

cdr3_aa: CATLSGSSYEQYF
cdr3_nt: TGTGCCACCCTTAGCGGGAGCTCCTACGAGCAGTACTTC
d_call: TRBD2
j_call: TRBJ2-7
v_call: TRBV27
clone_size: once

cdr3_aa: CASSSSRSGRYNEQFF
cdr3_nt: TGTGCCAGCAGTTCAAGCAGGTCAGGGCGCTACAATGAGCAGTTCTTC
d_call: .
j_call: TRBJ2-1
v_call: TRBV27
clone_size: few

cdr3_aa: CASSTGQGRGGYTF
cdr3_nt: TGTGCCAGTAGTACCGGACAGGGAAGAGGTGGCTACACCTTC
d_call: TRBD1
j_call: TRBJ1-2
v_call: TRBV19
clone_size: many

cdr3_aa: CAWIKGLHTGELFF
cdr3_nt: TGTGCCTGGATTAAGGGACTTCACACCGGGGAGCTGTTTTTT
d_call: .
j_call: TRBJ2-2
v_call: TRBV30
clone_size: .

cdr3_aa: CSVPRGLEGYYGYTF
cdr3_nt: TGCAGCGTCCCCCGGGGGCTCGAGGGGTACTATGGCTACACCTTC
d_call: .
j_call: TRBJ1-2
v_call: TRBV29-1
clone_size: .